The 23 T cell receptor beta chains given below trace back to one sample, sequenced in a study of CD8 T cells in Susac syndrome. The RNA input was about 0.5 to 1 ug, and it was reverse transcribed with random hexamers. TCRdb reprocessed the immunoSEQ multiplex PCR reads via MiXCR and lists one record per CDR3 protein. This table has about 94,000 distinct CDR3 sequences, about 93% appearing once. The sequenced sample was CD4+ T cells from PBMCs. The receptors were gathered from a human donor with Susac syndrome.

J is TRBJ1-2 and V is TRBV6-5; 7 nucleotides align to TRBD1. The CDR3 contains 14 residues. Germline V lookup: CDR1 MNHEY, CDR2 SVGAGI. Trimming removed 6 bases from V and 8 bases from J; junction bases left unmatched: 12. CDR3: CASRNTDRAGGYTF. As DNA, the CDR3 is TGTGCCAGCAGAAACACCGACAGGGCTGGCGGCTACACCTTC.

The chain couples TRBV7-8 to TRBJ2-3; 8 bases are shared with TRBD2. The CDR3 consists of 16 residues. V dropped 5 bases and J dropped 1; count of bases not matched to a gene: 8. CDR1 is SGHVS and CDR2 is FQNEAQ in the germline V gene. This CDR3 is CASSLLPGGGTDTQYF. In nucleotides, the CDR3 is TGTGCCAGCAGCCTTTTGCCCGGGGGGGGCACAGATACGCAGTATTTT.

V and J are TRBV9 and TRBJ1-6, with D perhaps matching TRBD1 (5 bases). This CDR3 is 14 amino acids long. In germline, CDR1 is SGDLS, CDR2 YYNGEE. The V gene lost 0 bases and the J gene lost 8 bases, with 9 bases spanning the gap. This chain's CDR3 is CASSVAGRDSPLHF. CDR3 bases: TGTGCCAGCAGCGTAGCTGGCAGGGATTCACCCCTCCACTTT.

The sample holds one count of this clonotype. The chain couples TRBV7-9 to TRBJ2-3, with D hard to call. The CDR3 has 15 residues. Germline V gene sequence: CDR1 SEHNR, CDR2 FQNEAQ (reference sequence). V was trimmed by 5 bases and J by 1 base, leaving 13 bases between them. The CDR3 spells CASSPILGGTDTQYF. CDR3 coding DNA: TGTGCCAGCAGCCCCATTCTCGGAGGCACAGATACGCAGTATTTT.

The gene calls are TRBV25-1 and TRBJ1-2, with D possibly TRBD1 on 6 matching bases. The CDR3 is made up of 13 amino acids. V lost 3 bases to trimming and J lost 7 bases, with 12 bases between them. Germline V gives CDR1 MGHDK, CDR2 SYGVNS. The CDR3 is CASSDYRVGGYTF. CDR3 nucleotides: TGTGCCAGCAGTGATTACAGGGTGGGTGGCTACACCTTC.

The CDR3 nucleotides are TGCAGCGTTGAACAGGGTAGGACTGAAGCTTTCTTT. Protein: CSVEQGRTEAFF. This chain connects TRBV29-1 to TRBJ1-1, with D possibly matching TRBD1 (5 bases). This CDR3 region has 12 residues. The V and J ends lost 2 bases and 5 bases respectively, with 9 bases between them. Germline-derived CDR1 and CDR2 are SQVTM and ANQGSEA.

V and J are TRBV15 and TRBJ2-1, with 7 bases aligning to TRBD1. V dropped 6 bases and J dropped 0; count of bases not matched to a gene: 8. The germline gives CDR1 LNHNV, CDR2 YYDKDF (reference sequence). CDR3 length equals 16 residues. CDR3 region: CATRGTVTSSYNEQFF. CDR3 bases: TGTGCCACCAGAGGGACAGTTACGAGCTCCTACAATGAGCAGTTCTTC.

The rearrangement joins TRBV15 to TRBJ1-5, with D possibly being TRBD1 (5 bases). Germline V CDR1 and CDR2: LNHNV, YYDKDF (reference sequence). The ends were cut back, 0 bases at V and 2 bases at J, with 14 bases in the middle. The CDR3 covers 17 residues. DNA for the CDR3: TGTGCCACCAGCAGAGATTCCCCAGGGTTTGGCAATCAGCCCCAGCATTTT. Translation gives CATSRDSPGFGNQPQHF.

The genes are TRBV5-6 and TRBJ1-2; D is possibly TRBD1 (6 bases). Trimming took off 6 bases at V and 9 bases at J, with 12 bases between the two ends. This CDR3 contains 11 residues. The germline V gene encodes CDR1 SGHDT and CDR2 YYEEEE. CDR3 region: CASTGTLSYTF. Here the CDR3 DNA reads TGTGCCAGCACCGGGACACTGAGCTACACCTTC. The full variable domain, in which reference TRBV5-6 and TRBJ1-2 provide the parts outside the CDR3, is DAGVTQSPTHLIKTRGQQVTLRCSPKSGHDTVSWYQQALGQGPQFIFQYYEEEERQRGNFPDRFSGHQFPNYSSELNVNALLLGDSALYLCASTGTLSYTFGSGTRLTVV.

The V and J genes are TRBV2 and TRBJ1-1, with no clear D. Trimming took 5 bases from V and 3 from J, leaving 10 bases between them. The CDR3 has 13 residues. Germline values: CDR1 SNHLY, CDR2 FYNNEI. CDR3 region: CASSKMRDTEAFF. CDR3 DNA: TGTGCCAGCAGTAAAATGAGGGACACTGAAGCTTTCTTT.

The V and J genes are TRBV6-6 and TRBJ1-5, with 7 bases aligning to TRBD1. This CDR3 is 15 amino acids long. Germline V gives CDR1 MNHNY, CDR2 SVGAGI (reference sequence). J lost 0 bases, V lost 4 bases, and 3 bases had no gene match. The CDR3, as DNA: TGTGCCAGCAGTTTTACAGGGGATAGCAATCAGCCCCAGCATTTT. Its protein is CASSFTGDSNQPQHF.

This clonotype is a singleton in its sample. The CDR3 loop reads CSVEDPSQGRYGYTF. The CDR3 DNA reads TGCAGCGTTGAAGATCCGAGCCAGGGGAGGTATGGCTACACCTTC. The gene calls are TRBV29-1 and TRBJ1-2, with a weak D call TRBD1 (6 bases). Between the trimmed V and J ends, which lost 0 bases and 5 bases, there was a span of 16 bases. In germline, CDR1 is SQVTM, CDR2 ANQGSEA. The CDR3 covers 15 residues.

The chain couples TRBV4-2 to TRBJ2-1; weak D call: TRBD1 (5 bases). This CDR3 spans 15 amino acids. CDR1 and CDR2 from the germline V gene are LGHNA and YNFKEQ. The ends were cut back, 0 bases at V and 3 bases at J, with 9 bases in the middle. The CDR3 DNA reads TGTGCCAGCAGCCAAGAGAAGGGGCGCTACAATGAGCAGTTCTTC. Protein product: CASSQEKGRYNEQFF.

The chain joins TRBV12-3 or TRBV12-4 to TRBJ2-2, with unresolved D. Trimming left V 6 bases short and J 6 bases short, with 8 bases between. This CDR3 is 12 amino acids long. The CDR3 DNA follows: TGTGCCAGCAGACGGGCACCCGGGGAGCTGTTTTTT. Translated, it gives CASRRAPGELFF.

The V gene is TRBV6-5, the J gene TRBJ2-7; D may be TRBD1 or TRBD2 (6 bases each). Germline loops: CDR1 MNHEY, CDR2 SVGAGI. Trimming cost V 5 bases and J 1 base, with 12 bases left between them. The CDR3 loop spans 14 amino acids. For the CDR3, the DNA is TGTGCCAGCAGTCGCGAGGGGGGTTCCTACGAGCAGTACTTC. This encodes CASSREGGSYEQYF.

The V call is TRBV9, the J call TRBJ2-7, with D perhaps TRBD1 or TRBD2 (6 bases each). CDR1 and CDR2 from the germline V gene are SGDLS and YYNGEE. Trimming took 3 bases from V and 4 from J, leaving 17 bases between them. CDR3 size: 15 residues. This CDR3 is CASSERGAGPYEQYF. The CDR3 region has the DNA TGTGCCAGCAGCGAGAGGGGGGCCGGACCGTACGAGCAGTACTTC.

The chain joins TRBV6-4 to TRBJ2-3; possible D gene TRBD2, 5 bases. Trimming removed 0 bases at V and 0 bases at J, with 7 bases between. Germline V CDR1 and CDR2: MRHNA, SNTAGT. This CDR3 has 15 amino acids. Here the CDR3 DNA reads TGTGCCAGCAGTGACTCGGGGAGTAGCACAGATACGCAGTATTTT. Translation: CASSDSGSSTDTQYF.

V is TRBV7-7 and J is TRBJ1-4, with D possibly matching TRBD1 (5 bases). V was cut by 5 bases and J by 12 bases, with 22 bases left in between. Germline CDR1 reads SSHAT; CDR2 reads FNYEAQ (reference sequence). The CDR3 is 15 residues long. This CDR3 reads CASSPGMALGGELFF. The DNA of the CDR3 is TGTGCCAGCAGCCCGGGGATGGCCCTGGGAGGGGAACTGTTTTTT.

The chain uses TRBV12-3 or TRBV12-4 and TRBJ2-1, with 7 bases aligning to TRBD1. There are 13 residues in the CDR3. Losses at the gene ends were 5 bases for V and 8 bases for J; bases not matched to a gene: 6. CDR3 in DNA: TGTGCCAGCAGTACTGACAGGGCCTATGAGCAGTTCTTC. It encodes CASSTDRAYEQFF.

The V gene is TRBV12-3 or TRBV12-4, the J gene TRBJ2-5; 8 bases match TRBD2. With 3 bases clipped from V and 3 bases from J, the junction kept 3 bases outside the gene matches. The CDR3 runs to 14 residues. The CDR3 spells CASSLAGGEETQYF. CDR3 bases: TGTGCCAGCAGTTTGGCGGGGGGTGAAGAGACCCAGTACTTC.

This CDR3 reads CASSQLGSLSNYGYTF. CDR3 sequence (DNA): TGCGCCAGCAGCCAATTGGGGTCACTCTCCAACTATGGCTACACCTTC. The V call is TRBV4-3, the J call TRBJ1-2; no clear D. Germline V gene data show CDR1 as LGHNA and CDR2 as YSLEER. Trimming took 2 bases from V and 2 from J, leaving 15 bases between them. The CDR3 runs to 16 residues.

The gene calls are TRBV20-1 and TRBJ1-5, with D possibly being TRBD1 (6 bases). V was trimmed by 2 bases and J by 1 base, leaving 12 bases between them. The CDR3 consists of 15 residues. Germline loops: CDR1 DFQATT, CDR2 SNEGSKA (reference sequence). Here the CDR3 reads CSARSTGPSNQPQHF. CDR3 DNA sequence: TGCAGTGCTAGATCGACAGGTCCAAGCAATCAGCCCCAGCATTTT.

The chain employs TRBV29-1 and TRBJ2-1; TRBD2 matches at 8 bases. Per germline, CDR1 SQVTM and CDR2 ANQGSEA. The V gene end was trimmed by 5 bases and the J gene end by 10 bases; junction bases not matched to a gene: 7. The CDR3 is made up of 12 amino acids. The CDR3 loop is CSVTAGVREQFF. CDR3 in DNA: TGCAGCGTTACAGCGGGGGTTCGGGAGCAGTTCTTC.